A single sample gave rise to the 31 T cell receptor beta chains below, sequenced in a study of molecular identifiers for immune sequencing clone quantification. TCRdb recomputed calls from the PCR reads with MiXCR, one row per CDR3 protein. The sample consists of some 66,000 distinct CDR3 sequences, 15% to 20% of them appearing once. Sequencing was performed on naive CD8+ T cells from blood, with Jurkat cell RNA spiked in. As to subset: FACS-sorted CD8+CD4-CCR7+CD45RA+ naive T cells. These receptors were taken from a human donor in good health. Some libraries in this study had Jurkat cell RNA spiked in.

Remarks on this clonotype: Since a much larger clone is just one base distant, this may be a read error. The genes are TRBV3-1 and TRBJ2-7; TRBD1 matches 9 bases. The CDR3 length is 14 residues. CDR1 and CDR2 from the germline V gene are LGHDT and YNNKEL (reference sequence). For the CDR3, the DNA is TGTGCCAGCAGCCAGGACAGGGGACACTACAAGCAGTACTTC. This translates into CASSQDRGHYKQYF.

CDR3 nucleotide sequence: TGTGCCAGCGCTTTAAAAATACGGGGGATGGCCCCTGACAATGAGCAGTTCTTC. Protein sequence: CASALKIRGMAPDNEQFF. The chain combines TRBV25-1 with TRBJ2-1; tentative D call: TRBD2 (6 bases). CDR3 length: 18 amino acids. The V end lost 8 bases, the J end lost 5 bases, and 28 bases lay between the germline ends. The germline CDR1 and CDR2 sequences are MGHDK and SYGVNS.

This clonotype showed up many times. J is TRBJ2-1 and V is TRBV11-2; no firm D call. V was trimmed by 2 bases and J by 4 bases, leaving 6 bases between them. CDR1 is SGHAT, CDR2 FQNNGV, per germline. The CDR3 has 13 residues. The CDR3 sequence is CASSLTRYNEQFF. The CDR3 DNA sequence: TGTGCCAGCAGCTTAACGAGATACAATGAGCAGTTCTTC.

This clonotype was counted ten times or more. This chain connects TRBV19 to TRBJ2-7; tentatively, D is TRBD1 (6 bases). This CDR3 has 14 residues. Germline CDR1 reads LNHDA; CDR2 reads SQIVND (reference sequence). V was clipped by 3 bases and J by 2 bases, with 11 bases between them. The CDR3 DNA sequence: TGTGCCAGTAGTATCCAGGACAGAACCTACGAGCAGTACTTC. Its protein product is CASSIQDRTYEQYF.

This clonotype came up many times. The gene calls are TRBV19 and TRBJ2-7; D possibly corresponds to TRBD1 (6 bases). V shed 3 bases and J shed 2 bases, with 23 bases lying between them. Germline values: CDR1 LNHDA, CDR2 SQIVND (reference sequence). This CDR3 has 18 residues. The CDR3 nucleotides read TGTGCCAGTAGTATCTTTGGCATACTCCAGGGGATCCCCTACGAGCAGTACTTC. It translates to CASSIFGILQGIPYEQYF. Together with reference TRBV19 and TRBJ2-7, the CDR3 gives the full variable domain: DGGITQSPKYLFRKEGQNVTLSCEQNLNHDAMYWYRQDPGQGLRLIYYSQIVNDFQKGDIAEGYSVSREKKESFPLTVTSAQKNPTAFYLCASSIFGILQGIPYEQYFGPGTRLTVT.

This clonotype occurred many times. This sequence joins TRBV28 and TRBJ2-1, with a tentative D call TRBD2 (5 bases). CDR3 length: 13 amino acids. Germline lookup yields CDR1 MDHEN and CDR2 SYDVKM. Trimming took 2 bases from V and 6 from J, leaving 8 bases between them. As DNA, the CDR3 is TGTGCCAGCAGTTTACTAGCTGCCAATGAGCAGTTCTTC. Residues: CASSLLAANEQFF.

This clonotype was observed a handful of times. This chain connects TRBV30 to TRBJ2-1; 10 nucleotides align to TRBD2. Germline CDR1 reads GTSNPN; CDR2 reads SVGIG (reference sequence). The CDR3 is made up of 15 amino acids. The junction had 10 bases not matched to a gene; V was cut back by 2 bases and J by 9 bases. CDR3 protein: CAWSILAGVWFEQFF. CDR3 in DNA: TGTGCCTGGAGTATCCTAGCGGGAGTTTGGTTTGAGCAGTTCTTC.

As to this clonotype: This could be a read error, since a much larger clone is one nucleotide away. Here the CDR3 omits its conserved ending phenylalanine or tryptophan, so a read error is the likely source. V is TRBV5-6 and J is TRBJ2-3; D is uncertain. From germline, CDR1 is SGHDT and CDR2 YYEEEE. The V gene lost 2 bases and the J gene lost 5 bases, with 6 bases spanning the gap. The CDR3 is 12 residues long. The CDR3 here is CASSFSVDTQYS. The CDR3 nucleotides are TGTGCCAGCAGCTTTAGTGTAGATACGCAGTATTCT.

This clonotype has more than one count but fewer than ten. The CDR3 protein is CASGLPQGLYNEQFF. CDR3 bases: TGTGCTAGTGGTTTGCCACAGGGACTTTACAATGAGCAGTTCTTC. This sequence joins TRBV12-5 and TRBJ2-1; tentatively, D is TRBD1 or TRBD2 (6 bases each). The V end was cut by 2 bases, the J end by 4 bases, with 12 bases between. Per germline, CDR1 LGHNT and CDR2 FRNRAP. This CDR3 comprises 15 residues.

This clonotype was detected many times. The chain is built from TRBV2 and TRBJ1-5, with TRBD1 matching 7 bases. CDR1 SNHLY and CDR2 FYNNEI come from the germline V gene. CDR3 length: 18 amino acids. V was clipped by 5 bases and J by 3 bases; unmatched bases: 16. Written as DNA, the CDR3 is TGTGCCAGCAGTCCCTCGTCCCTGGGACAGAATTACAATCAGCCCCAGCATTTT. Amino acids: CASSPSSLGQNYNQPQHF. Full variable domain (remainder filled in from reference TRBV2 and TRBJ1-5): EPEVTQTPSHQVTQMGQEVILRCVPISNHLYFYWYRQILGQKVEFLVSFYNNEISEKSEIFDDQFSVERPDGSNFTLKIRSTKLEDSAMYFCASSPSSLGQNYNQPQHFGDGTRLSIL.

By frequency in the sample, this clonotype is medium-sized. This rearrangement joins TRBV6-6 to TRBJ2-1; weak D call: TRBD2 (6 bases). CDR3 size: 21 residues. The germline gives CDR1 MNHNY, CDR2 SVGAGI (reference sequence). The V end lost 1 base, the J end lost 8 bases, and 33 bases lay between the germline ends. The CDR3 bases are TGTGCCAGCAGTTACTTGGACGACCCCGGTGCCGAACTAGCCTGGGGGGATGAGCAGTTCTTC. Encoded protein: CASSYLDDPGAELAWGDEQFF.

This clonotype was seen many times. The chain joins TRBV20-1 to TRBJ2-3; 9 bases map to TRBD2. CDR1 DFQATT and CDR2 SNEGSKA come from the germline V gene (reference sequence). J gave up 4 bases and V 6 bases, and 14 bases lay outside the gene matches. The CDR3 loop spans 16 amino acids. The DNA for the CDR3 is TGCAGTGCCTCCCCTGAGGGGACTAGCTTTCCAGATACGCAGTATTTT. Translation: CSASPEGTSFPDTQYF.

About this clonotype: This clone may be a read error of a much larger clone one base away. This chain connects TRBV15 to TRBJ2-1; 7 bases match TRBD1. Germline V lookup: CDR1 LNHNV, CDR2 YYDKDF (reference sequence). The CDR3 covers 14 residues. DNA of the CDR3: TGTGCCACCAGCACCGGGACAGACCTCAATGAGCAGCTCTTC. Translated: CATSTGTDLNEQLF.

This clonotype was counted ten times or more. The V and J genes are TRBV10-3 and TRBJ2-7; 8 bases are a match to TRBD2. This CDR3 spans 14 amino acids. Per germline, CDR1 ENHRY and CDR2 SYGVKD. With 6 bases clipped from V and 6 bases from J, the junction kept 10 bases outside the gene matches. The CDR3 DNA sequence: TGTGCCATCAGGCCCCGGGAGGGCCCCCCCGAGCAGTACTTC. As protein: CAIRPREGPPEQYF.

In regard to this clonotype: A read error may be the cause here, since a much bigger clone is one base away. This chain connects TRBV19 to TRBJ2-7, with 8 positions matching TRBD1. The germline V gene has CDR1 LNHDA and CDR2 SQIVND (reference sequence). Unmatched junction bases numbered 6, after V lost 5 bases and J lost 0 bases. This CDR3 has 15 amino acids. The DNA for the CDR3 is TGTGCCAGTAGTCCACCGGACAGGGACTCCTACGAGCAGTACTTC. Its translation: CASSPPDRDSYEQYF. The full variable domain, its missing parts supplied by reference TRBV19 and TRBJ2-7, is DGGITQSPKYLFRKEGQNVTLSCEQNLNHDAMYWYRQDPGQGLRLIYYSQIVNDFQKGDIAEGYSVSREKKESFPLTVTSAQKNPTAFYLCASSPPDRDSYEQYFGPGTRLTVT.

The CDR3 nucleotides are TGTGCCATCAGCGGACTCCGAATGCTAGCGGGTAAAAACCCAAATGAGCAGTTCTTC. It codes for CAISGLRMLAGKNPNEQFF. The chain joins TRBV10-3 to TRBJ2-1; 8 nucleotides agree with TRBD2. V shed 6 bases, J shed 7 bases, and the junction held 23 bases outside the gene matches. CDR3 length: 19 residues. Germline loops: CDR1 ENHRY, CDR2 SYGVKD.

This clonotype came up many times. The CDR3 region has the DNA TGCAGTGCTGCGTTAGCGGGAGAGACCCAGTACTTC. It codes for CSAALAGETQYF. The chain couples TRBV20-1 to TRBJ2-5; 7 bases line up with TRBD2. The J segment lost 4 bases and the V segment lost 5 bases, leaving 4 bases of the junction unmatched. This CDR3 contains 12 residues. Germline V gene sequence: CDR1 DFQATT, CDR2 SNEGSKA (reference sequence).

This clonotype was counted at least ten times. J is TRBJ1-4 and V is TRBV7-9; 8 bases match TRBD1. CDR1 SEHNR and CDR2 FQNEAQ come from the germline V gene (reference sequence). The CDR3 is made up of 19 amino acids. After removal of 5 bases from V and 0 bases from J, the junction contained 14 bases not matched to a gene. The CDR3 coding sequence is TGTGCCAGCAGCCCACACACCGGGACAGGTCTTGCAACTAATGAAAAACTGTTTTTT. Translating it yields CASSPHTGTGLATNEKLFF.

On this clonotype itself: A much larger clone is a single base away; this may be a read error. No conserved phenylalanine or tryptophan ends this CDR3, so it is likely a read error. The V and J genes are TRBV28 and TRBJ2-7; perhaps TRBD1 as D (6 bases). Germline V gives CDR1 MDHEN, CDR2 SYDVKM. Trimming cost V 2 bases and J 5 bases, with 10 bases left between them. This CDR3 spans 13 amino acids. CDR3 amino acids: CASSLLQGHEQYS. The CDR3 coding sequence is TGTGCCAGCAGTTTACTACAGGGACACGAGCAGTACTCC.

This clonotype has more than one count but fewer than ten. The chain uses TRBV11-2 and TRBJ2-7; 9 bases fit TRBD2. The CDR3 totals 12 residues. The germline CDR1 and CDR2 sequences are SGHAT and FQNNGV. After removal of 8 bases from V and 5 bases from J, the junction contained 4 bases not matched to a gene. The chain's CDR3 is CASAGGPHEQYF. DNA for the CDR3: TGTGCCAGCGCGGGAGGGCCACACGAGCAGTACTTC.

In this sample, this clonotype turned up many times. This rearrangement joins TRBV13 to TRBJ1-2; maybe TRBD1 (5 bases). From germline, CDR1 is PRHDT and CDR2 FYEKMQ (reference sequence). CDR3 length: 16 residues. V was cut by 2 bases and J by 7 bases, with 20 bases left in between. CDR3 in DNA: TGTGCCAGCAGCTTATATCGGGACTCAAAGCCCCCTGGCTACACCTTC. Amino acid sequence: CASSLYRDSKPPGYTF. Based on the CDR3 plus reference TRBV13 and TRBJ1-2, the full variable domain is AAGVIQSPRHLIKEKRETATLKCYPIPRHDTVYWYQQGPGQDPQFLISFYEKMQSDKGSIPDRFSAQQFSDYHSELNMSSLELGDSALYFCASSLYRDSKPPGYTFGSGTRLTVV.

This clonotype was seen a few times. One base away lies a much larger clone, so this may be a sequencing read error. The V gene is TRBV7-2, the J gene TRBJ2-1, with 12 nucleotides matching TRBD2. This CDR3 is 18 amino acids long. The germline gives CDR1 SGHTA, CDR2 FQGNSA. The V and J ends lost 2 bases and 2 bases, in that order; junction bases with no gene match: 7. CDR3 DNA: TGTGCCAGCAGCTTACCTCGGACTAGCGGGAAGCCCTACAATGAGCAGTTCTTC. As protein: CASSLPRTSGKPYNEQFF.

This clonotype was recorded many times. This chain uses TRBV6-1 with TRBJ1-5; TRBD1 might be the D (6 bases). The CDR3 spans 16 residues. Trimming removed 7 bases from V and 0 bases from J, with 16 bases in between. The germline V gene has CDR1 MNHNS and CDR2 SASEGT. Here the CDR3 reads CASKQWTESSNQPQHF. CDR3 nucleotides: TGTGCCAGCAAACAATGGACAGAAAGTAGCAATCAGCCCCAGCATTTT.

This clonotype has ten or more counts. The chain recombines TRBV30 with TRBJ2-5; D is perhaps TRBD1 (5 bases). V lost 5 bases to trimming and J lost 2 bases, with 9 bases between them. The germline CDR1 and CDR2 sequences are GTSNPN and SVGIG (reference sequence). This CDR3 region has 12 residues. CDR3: CAWDGQQETQYF. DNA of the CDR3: TGTGCCTGGGACGGACAACAAGAGACCCAGTACTTC.

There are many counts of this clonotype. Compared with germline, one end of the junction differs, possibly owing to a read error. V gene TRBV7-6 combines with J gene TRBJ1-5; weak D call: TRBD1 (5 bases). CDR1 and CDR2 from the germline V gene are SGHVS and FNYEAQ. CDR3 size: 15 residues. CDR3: CASSLEMGRNRPQHF. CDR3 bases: TGTGCCAGCAGCTTAGAGATGGGACGCAATCGGCCCCAGCATTTT.

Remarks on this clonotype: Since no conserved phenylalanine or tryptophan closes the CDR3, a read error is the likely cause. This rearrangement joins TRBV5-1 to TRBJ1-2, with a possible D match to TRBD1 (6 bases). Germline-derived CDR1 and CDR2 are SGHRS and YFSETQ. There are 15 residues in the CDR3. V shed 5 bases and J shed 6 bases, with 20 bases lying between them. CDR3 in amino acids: CASRADGGHRNGYTL. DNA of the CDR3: TGCGCCAGCAGGGCTGATGGGGGGCATCGTAATGGCTACACCCTC.

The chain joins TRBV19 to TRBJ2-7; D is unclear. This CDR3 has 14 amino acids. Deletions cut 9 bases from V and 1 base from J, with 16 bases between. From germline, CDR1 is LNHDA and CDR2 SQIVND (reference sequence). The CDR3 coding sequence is TGTGCCAGCCAACCGGGTCCCGGGTCCTACGAGCAGTACTTC. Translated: CASQPGPGSYEQYF. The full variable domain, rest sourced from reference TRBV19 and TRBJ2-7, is DGGITQSPKYLFRKEGQNVTLSCEQNLNHDAMYWYRQDPGQGLRLIYYSQIVNDFQKGDIAEGYSVSREKKESFPLTVTSAQKNPTAFYLCASQPGPGSYEQYFGPGTRLTVT.

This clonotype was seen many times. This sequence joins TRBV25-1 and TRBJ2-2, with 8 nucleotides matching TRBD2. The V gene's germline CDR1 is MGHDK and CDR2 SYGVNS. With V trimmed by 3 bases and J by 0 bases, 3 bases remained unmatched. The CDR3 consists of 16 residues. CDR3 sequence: CASSDTLAANTGELFF. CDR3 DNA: TGTGCCAGCAGTGACACACTAGCGGCGAACACCGGGGAGCTGTTTTTT.

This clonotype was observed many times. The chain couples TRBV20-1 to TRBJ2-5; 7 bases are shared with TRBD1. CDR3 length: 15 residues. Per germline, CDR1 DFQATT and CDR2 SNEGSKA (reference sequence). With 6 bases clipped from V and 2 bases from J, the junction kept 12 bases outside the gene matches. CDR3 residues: CSAHTTGFRQETQYF. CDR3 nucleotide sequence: TGCAGTGCCCACACGACAGGGTTTCGTCAAGAGACCCAGTACTTC.

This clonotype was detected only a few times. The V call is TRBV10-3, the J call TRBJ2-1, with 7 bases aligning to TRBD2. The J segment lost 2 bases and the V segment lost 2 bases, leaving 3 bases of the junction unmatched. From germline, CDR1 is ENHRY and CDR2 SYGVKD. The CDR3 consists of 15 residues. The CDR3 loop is CAISEPGGTYNEQFF. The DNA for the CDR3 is TGTGCCATCAGTGAGCCGGGAGGCACCTACAATGAGCAGTTCTTC.

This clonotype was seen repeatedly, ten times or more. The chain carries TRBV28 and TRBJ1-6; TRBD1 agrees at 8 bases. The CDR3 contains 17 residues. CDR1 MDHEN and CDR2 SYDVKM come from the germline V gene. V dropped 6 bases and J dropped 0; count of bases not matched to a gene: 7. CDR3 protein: CASSPRGLSSYNSPLHF. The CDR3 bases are TGTGCCAGCAGCCCCAGGGGGCTGAGCTCCTATAATTCACCCCTCCACTTT.